Following are 7 T cell receptor beta chains from one sample sequenced in a study of response to subunit inactivated influenza vaccine. Via MiXCR, TCRdb re-called the RT-PCR reads, giving one row per CDR3 protein. The data contain about 580,000 distinct CDR3 sequences, 14% of them seen just once; the ten biggest clones take up around 10%. Sample: PBMCs from blood, taken 12 days after vaccination. The receptors originated from a man aged 50-60 years who received an inactivated influenza vaccine.

This clonotype was counted only a few times. The chain is built from TRBV2 and TRBJ1-2; no definite D call. This CDR3 region has 11 residues. Trimming took 6 bases from V and 13 from J, leaving 15 bases between them. The germline V gene encodes CDR1 SNHLY and CDR2 FYNNEI. CDR3 sequence: CASSDYTYFTF. The CDR3 region has the DNA TGTGCCAGCAGCGACTACACGTACTTCACCTTC.

The chain employs TRBV18 and TRBJ1-2, with 9 bases lining up with TRBD1. The CDR3 extends over 13 amino acids. V gave up 5 bases and J gave up 8 bases; unmatched junction bases: 6. CDR1 and CDR2 from the germline V gene are KGHSH and LQKENI. The CDR3 reads CASSSNTGGGYTF. DNA of the CDR3: TGTGCCAGCTCATCAAATACAGGGGGCGGCTACACCTTC.

The J gene is TRBJ2-7, the V gene TRBV5-1, with 10 bases fitting TRBD2. This CDR3 has 14 residues. Germline V gives CDR1 SGHRS, CDR2 YFSETQ. V gave up 6 bases and J gave up 5 bases; unmatched junction bases: 8. CDR3 DNA: TGCGCCAGCACCCCAAGGGGGACTAGCGACGAGCAGTACTTC. This encodes CASTPRGTSDEQYF.

The gene calls are TRBV7-2 and TRBJ2-7; 8 bases fit TRBD1. The germline gives CDR1 SGHTA, CDR2 FQGNSA. V lost 2 bases and J lost 6; bases outside the gene matches: 3. The CDR3 spans 13 residues. The CDR3: CASSLRQGSEQYF. The CDR3 coding sequence is TGTGCCAGCAGCTTAAGACAGGGGTCCGAGCAGTACTTC.

The CDR3 bases are TGTGCCAGCAGCCGGGACGGCCTCTATGGCTACACCTTC. It yields the protein CASSRDGLYGYTF. The chain links TRBV7-9 to TRBJ1-2, with a tentative D call TRBD1 (5 bases). CDR3 length: 13 residues. Trimming pared 5 bases from V and 4 bases from J, leaving 11 bases between. Germline V gives CDR1 SEHNR, CDR2 FQNEAQ (reference sequence). Full variable domain (missing parts from reference TRBV7-9 and TRBJ1-2): DTGVSQNPRHKITKRGQNVTFRCDPISEHNRLYWYRQTLGQGPEFLTYFQNEAQLEKSRLLSDRFSAERPKGSFSTLEIQRTEQGDSAMYLCASSRDGLYGYTFGSGTRLTVV.

The genes are TRBV28 and TRBJ1-5, with D possibly matching TRBD1 (6 bases). The CDR3 sequence is 14 residues long. The V end lost 5 bases, the J end lost 3 bases, and 11 bases lay between the germline ends. Per germline, CDR1 MDHEN and CDR2 SYDVKM. CDR3: CASSPQGYNQPQHF. CDR3 coding DNA: TGTGCCAGCAGTCCACAGGGTTACAATCAGCCCCAGCATTTT.

V and J are TRBV4-1 and TRBJ2-3, with D perhaps matching TRBD2 (6 bases). The V and J ends lost 4 bases and 6 bases respectively, with 26 bases between them. The CDR3 spans 18 residues. The V gene's germline CDR1 is MGHRA and CDR2 YSYEKL. The CDR3 nucleotides read TGCGCCAGCAGCCTAGTCACGTTAAGCGGGCTAGCCGACGATACGCAGTATTTT. Its protein is CASSLVTLSGLADDTQYF.